The 23 T cell receptor beta chains listed next were all sequenced from one sample in a study of shared clonotypes between healthy human individuals. Assay: immunoSEQ multiplex PCR; the TCRdb copy retains only in-frame clones and omits some. The sample consists of fewer than 2.5 million clones, more than 85% of them appearing once. Sequencing was done on a sample of naive CD4+ T cells from PBMCs. Noted subset: CD45RA+ positively selected. The source is a man younger than 30 in good health. Some clones in this sample may be carry-over from other donors' samples.

V usage is TRBV7-9 and J usage is TRBJ1-1; no firm D call. V lost 5 bases, J lost 3 bases, and 16 bases lay in between. There are 15 residues in the CDR3. CDR1 SEHNR and CDR2 FQNEAQ come from the germline V gene (reference sequence). CDR3 amino acids: CASSAGIRRDTEAFF. The DNA for the CDR3 is TGTGCCAGCAGCGCCGGGATCCGGAGGGACACTGAAGCTTTCTTT. The variable domain in full, completed from reference TRBV7-9 and TRBJ1-1, reads DTGVSQNPRHKITKRGQNVTFRCDPISEHNRLYWYRQTLGQGPEFLTYFQNEAQLEKSRLLSDRFSAERPKGSFSTLEIQRTEQGDSAMYLCASSAGIRRDTEAFFGQGTRLTVV.

To note about this clone: Other DNA sequences of this sample code for an identical CDR3. The V and J genes are TRBV7-2 and TRBJ2-5; 7 nucleotides match TRBD2. The CDR3 is made up of 14 amino acids. Germline trimming cut 4 bases from V and 3 bases from J; bases unmatched to any gene: 5. CDR1 is SGHTA and CDR2 is FQGNSA in the germline V gene. As DNA, the CDR3 is TGTGCCAGCAGCTATCAGCGGGGCGAAGAGACCCAGTACTTC. This sequence encodes CASSYQRGEETQYF.

V is TRBV5-1 and J is TRBJ1-1, with D possibly TRBD1 on 6 matching bases. V was shortened by 7 bases and J by 7 bases, with 17 bases between the two germline ends. Germline assignment: CDR1 SGHRS and CDR2 YFSETQ. This CDR3 has 13 residues. The CDR3 DNA follows: TGCGCCAGCGCGGGGCAGGGGCTGGGTGAAGCTTTCTTT. Its translation: CASAGQGLGEAFF.

The CDR3 coding sequence is TGTGCCAGCACCAACCCCGGGGGAAGCACTGAAGCTTTCTTT. Residues: CASTNPGGSTEAFF. The rearrangement joins TRBV19 to TRBJ1-1; perhaps TRBD1 as D (5 bases). Germline V lookup: CDR1 LNHDA, CDR2 SQIVND (reference sequence). This CDR3 region has 14 residues. V was shortened by 9 bases and J by 4 bases, with 18 bases between the two germline ends.

This clone has just one count. V usage is TRBV7-9 and J usage is TRBJ1-2, with D possibly matching TRBD1 (6 bases). The V and J ends lost 1 base and 10 bases respectively, with 10 bases between them. This CDR3 contains 12 residues. The germline CDR1 and CDR2 sequences are SEHNR and FQNEAQ (reference sequence). CDR3 amino acids: CASSLEGVDYTF. CDR3 nucleotides: TGTGCCAGCAGCTTAGAGGGGGTAGACTACACCTTC.

The rearrangement joins TRBV28 to TRBJ1-4, with D perhaps TRBD1 (5 bases). Per the germline V gene, CDR1 is MDHEN and CDR2 is SYDVKM. This CDR3 has 16 residues. V gave up 2 bases and J gave up 7 bases, with 17 bases separating them. The CDR3, as DNA: TGTGCCAGCAGTTTACCTCAGGGTCTCCCGGGTGAAAAACTGTTTTTT. The encoded protein is CASSLPQGLPGEKLFF.

The chain couples TRBV5-4 to TRBJ2-7, with 10 positions matching TRBD2. This CDR3 has 15 amino acids. Germline V gene lookup returns CDR1 SGHNT and CDR2 YYREEE (reference sequence). J was trimmed by 2 bases and V by 3 bases; bases with no gene match: 5. CDR3 region: CASSSVAGGTYEQYF. The CDR3 nucleotides read TGTGCCAGCAGCTCCGTAGCGGGAGGAACCTACGAGCAGTACTTC.

The rearrangement uses TRBV27 and TRBJ2-7, with 8 bases fitting TRBD2. Germline CDR1 MNHEY, CDR2 SMNVEV (reference sequence). The CDR3 is 16 amino acids. J gave up 1 base and V 1 base, and 6 bases lay outside the gene matches. CDR3 loop: CASSLFLAGGSYEQYF. The CDR3 nucleotides read TGTGCCAGCAGTTTATTTTTGGCGGGAGGTTCCTACGAGCAGTACTTC.

The gene calls are TRBV7-8 and TRBJ2-7, with 7 positions matching TRBD2. The CDR3 totals 15 residues. Germline V CDR1 and CDR2: SGHVS, FQNEAQ. The V gene end was trimmed by 7 bases and the J gene end by 3 bases; junction bases not matched to a gene: 12. CDR3 sequence: CASTQTSVRSYEQYF. For the CDR3, the DNA is TGTGCCAGCACCCAAACTAGCGTCAGAAGCTACGAGCAGTACTTC.

Of note for this clone: Other DNA sequences in this specimen translate into the identical CDR3. This chain joins TRBV28 and TRBJ2-5, with TRBD2 matching over 14 bases. CDR3 length: 15 amino acids. The V gene end was trimmed by 5 bases and the J gene end by 2 bases; junction bases not matched to a gene: 1. The germline gives CDR1 MDHEN, CDR2 SYDVKM. The CDR3 spells CASSGTSGGQETQYF. In DNA form, the CDR3 reads TGTGCCAGCAGTGGGACTAGCGGGGGACAAGAGACCCAGTACTTC.

Turning to this clone: At one boundary the junction diverges from the germline segment, which might be a read error. V gene TRBV27 combines with J gene TRBJ2-1; D perhaps matches TRBD2 (6 bases). The CDR3 totals 18 residues. The germline CDR1 and CDR2 sequences are MNHEY and SMNVEV (reference sequence). CDR3 bases: TGTGCCTGCAGTCCCTCGTTCCAGGAACTAGCCGTCACGGGCGAGCAGTTCTTC. It is translated as CACSPSFQELAVTGEQFF.

This clone has just one count. This rearrangement joins TRBV6-1 to TRBJ1-4; TRBD1 might be the D (5 bases). The V end was cut by 8 bases, the J end by 10 bases, with 20 bases between. The length of the CDR3 is 14 residues. Germline assignment: CDR1 MNHNS and CDR2 SASEGT. This CDR3 reads CASSPGQERGKLFF. In DNA, the CDR3 is TGTGCCAGCTCCCCAGGGCAGGAGAGGGGAAAACTGTTTTTT.

This chain's CDR3 is CASAPRTGTYNEQFF. For the CDR3, the DNA is TGTGCCAGCGCCCCCCGGACAGGGACATACAATGAGCAGTTCTTC. The chain couples TRBV5-6 to TRBJ2-1; TRBD1 agrees at 8 bases. This CDR3 spans 15 amino acids. Germline trimming cut 7 bases from V and 4 bases from J; bases unmatched to any gene: 10. Germline V gene sequence: CDR1 SGHDT, CDR2 YYEEEE.

The V call is TRBV28, the J call TRBJ2-7; D gene unclear. The CDR3 length is 14 residues. V was clipped by 3 bases and J by 7 bases, with 16 bases between them. Germline-derived CDR1 and CDR2 are MDHEN and SYDVKM. The DNA for the CDR3 is TGTGCCAGCAGTTTTGGCCAGCTATCCGGGGAGCAGTACTTC. Amino acids: CASSFGQLSGEQYF.

On this clone: Distinct nucleotide sequences in the sample also encode this CDR3. The rearrangement uses TRBV29-1 and TRBJ1-1, with a possible D match to TRBD1 (5 bases). The germline V gene has CDR1 SQVTM and CDR2 ANQGSEA. The CDR3 is 13 residues long. Between the trimmed V and J ends, which lost 1 base and 5 bases, there was a span of 11 bases. In nucleotides, the CDR3 is TGCAGCGTTGAAGGCAGGGCGATAACTGAAGCTTTCTTT. This codes for CSVEGRAITEAFF.

The chain uses TRBV19 and TRBJ2-5; 7 positions match TRBD2. V lost 6 bases to trimming and J lost 4 bases; unmatched junction nucleotides: 11. The CDR3 sequence is 15 residues long. Germline CDR1 is LNHDA and CDR2 is SQIVND (reference sequence). The CDR3 spells CASRPFSGGLETQYF. CDR3 coding DNA: TGTGCCAGTAGGCCCTTCTCGGGGGGACTAGAGACCCAGTACTTC.

This sequence joins TRBV9 and TRBJ2-5; possibly TRBD1 for D (6 bases). CDR1 is SGDLS and CDR2 is YYNGEE in the germline V gene. With 3 bases removed from V and 1 base from J, the gap between germline ends came to 10 bases. This CDR3 contains 14 residues. DNA for the CDR3: TGTGCCAGCAGCGACCGGGACATCCAAGAGACCCAGTACTTC. Its translation: CASSDRDIQETQYF.

V and J are TRBV28 and TRBJ1-1; the match to TRBD1 covers 7 bases. V shed 5 bases and J 4 bases; nucleotides not matched to a gene: 13. Looked up from germline, CDR1 is MDHEN and CDR2 is SYDVKM. CDR3 size: 16 residues. The CDR3 region has the DNA TGTGCCAGCAGTGTCCTAAGTAGGGGGCTCGGCACTGAAGCTTTCTTT. Amino acid sequence: CASSVLSRGLGTEAFF.

The V gene is TRBV6-5, the J gene TRBJ1-5; D is possibly TRBD1 (6 bases). The germline gives CDR1 MNHEY, CDR2 SVGAGI. The CDR3 extends over 15 amino acids. With 6 bases removed from V and 0 bases from J, the gap between germline ends came to 12 bases. The CDR3: CASSQRGDSNQPQHF. In DNA form, the CDR3 reads TGTGCCAGCAGCCAGAGGGGGGATAGCAATCAGCCCCAGCATTTT.

This chain joins TRBV4-2 and TRBJ2-1, with 11 bases identical to TRBD2. In germline, CDR1 is LGHNA, CDR2 YNFKEQ. Germline trimming cut 0 bases from V and 10 bases from J; bases unmatched to any gene: 8. CDR3 length equals 16 residues. The CDR3 sequence: CASSQDTSGSVKEQFF. In DNA form, the CDR3 reads TGTGCCAGCAGCCAAGATACTAGCGGGAGTGTGAAGGAGCAGTTCTTC.

The chain recombines TRBV27 with TRBJ2-7; tentatively, D is TRBD1 or TRBD2 (5 bases each). Germline CDR1 reads MNHEY; CDR2 reads SMNVEV (reference sequence). The CDR3 is 14 residues long. V was cut by 6 bases and J by 2 bases, with 14 bases left in between. The CDR3 loop is CASRISGGAYEQYF. CDR3 coding DNA: TGTGCCAGCAGGATCTCTGGGGGAGCCTACGAGCAGTACTTC.

The V and J genes are TRBV6-1 and TRBJ1-4, with TRBD1 matching 8 bases. Germline V gene lookup returns CDR1 MNHNS and CDR2 SASEGT. The CDR3 extends over 15 amino acids. J gave up 7 bases and V 6 bases, and 10 bases lay outside the gene matches. The CDR3 here is CASRDSRGLSEKLFF. The CDR3 DNA sequence: TGTGCCAGCAGAGATAGCAGGGGGCTGAGTGAAAAACTGTTTTTT.

This clone appeared once. The genes are TRBV15 and TRBJ1-4; 9 nucleotides agree with TRBD1. In germline, CDR1 is LNHNV, CDR2 YYDKDF (reference sequence). Losses at the gene ends were 3 bases for V and 0 bases for J; bases not matched to a gene: 5. The CDR3 is 17 residues long. Written as DNA, the CDR3 is TGTGCCACCAGCAGCGGACAGGGGCCAGCAACTAATGAAAAACTGTTTTTT. Encoded protein: CATSSGQGPATNEKLFF.